This T cell receptor beta chain stems from a study of identifying expanded T cells in peripheral blood. In the case of this clone: The antigen remains unidentified.

Profiled with immunoSEQ multiplex PCR; TCRdb holds only in-frame clones, not every one. The data contain tens of thousands of clones, nearly 90% of them singletons. During the collection period, no donor immune events like infections were recorded. Findings and limits, study-wide: Technical replicates showed about 1.1 changed clones; roughly two weeks about 16.4; four weeks 19. Variance in clone template counts between two-week samples significantly increased with total template count across all healthy donors.

Sequencing was carried out using blood. The clonotype was recovered from a person aged 18-70 years in good health.

The CDR3 sequence: CASSQAGQAYGYTF. Here the CDR3 DNA reads TGTGCCAGCAGTCAAGCCGGACAGGCTTATGGCTACACCTTC. The V and J genes are TRBV7-9 and TRBJ1-2, with 7 nucleotides matching TRBD1. V lost 6 bases, J lost 5 bases, and 9 bases stayed unmatched. This CDR3 comprises 14 residues. CDR1 is SEHNR and CDR2 is FQNEAQ in the germline V gene (reference sequence).